This T cell receptor beta chain was captured in a study of Ad26.COV2.S vaccination and SARS-CoV-2 variants. Study-level information: In the study, Ad26.COV2.S was injected intramuscularly once, or twice 56 days apart. General study results and limits: Breadth, reportedly substantial, characterized the spike-specific CD8+ and CD4+ T cell responses after vaccination. Relative to placebo recipients, vaccine recipients exhibited elevated spike-specific TCR breadth.

Data came from immunoSEQ multiplex PCR; TCRdb stores just in-frame clones and leaves some out. Of roughly 410,000 clones in the sample, about 80% were seen once. This clone has more than one count but fewer than ten. The antigen is undetermined. The treatment was: over 15 received Ad26.COV2.S at low or high dose, single or two shots; about five received placebo; per-sample allocation not given. After the first vaccine or placebo injection, samples were drawn on day 63. Source: peripheral blood, taken in a trial of Ad26.COV2.S vaccine versus placebo. The sequence derives from a person aged 18-65 years who received the Ad26.COV2.S COVID-19 vaccine or a placebo.

The DNA for the CDR3 is TGTGCCAGCAGCCCCCCCCTCCCGGCCGAGCAGTTCTTC. Protein sequence: CASSPPLPAEQFF. The rearrangement uses TRBV11-2 and TRBJ2-1; D unclear. In germline, CDR1 is SGHAT, CDR2 FQNNGV. The CDR3 has 13 residues. The V end was cut by 5 bases, the J end by 10 bases, with 15 bases between.